What follows are 18 T cell receptor beta chains derived from one specimen sequenced in a study of cytomegalovirus exposure and HLA in healthy donors. PCR used 60 Vbeta primers and 13 Jbeta primers. Clones were sequenced by immunoSEQ multiplex PCR, and TCRdb holds only the in-frame ones, with some missing. Of under 250,000 clones detected, more than 75% appear once; the ten largest clones hold 3.8%. Sample: PBMCs. The receptors shown here come from a male donor in good health and CMV-seronegative.

This clone has more than one count but fewer than ten. V gene TRBV10-2 combines with J gene TRBJ2-2; 7 bases are a match to TRBD2. V was pared by 6 bases and J by 3 bases, with 7 bases of the junction left unmatched. The germline V gene encodes CDR1 WSHSY and CDR2 SAAADI. The CDR3 spans 15 residues. The DNA for the CDR3 is TGCGCCAGCAGACCTAGCGGTCGGGACACCGGGGAGCTGTTTTTT. It yields the protein CASRPSGRDTGELFF.

This chain connects TRBV7-6 to TRBJ2-7, with 9 nucleotides matching TRBD1. With V trimmed by 0 bases and J by 7 bases, 22 bases remained unmatched. Germline V gene sequence: CDR1 SGHVS, CDR2 FNYEAQ. This CDR3 has 20 residues. CDR3 sequence reads: CASSLAIPLAGTGGSGEQYF. DNA of the CDR3: TGTGCCAGCAGCTTAGCGATCCCCCTCGCAGGAACAGGGGGCTCGGGAGAGCAGTACTTC.

This clone was detected once. In nucleotides, the CDR3 is TGTGCCAGCAGTTCCGGACTAGCGGGAGTAATGAGGGAGCAGTACTTC. Translated, it gives CASSSGLAGVMREQYF. The chain uses TRBV5-4 and TRBJ2-7; 13 bases are shared with TRBD2. The CDR3 is made up of 16 amino acids. Trimming took 5 bases from V and 7 from J; bases not matched to a gene: 12. Per germline, CDR1 SGHNT and CDR2 YYREEE (reference sequence).

This chain joins TRBV28 and TRBJ1-2; 10 bases agree with TRBD1. CDR1 and CDR2 (germline): MDHEN, SYDVKM. V shed 3 bases and J 7 bases; nucleotides not matched to a gene: 5. The CDR3 loop spans 14 amino acids. CDR3 coding DNA: TGTGCCAGCAGTTTGACAGGGGGCCTATCTGGCTACACCTTC. Encoded protein: CASSLTGGLSGYTF.

The V gene is TRBV15, the J gene TRBJ2-1; a possible D gene is TRBD2 (6 bases). CDR1 and CDR2 from the germline V gene are LNHNV and YYDKDF (reference sequence). V lost 3 bases, J lost 9 bases, and 21 bases lay in between. The CDR3 has 16 residues. CDR3: CATSSGGLERMIEQFF. In nucleotides, the CDR3 is TGTGCCACCAGCAGTGGAGGGCTCGAGAGGATGATTGAGCAGTTCTTC. Using reference TRBV15 and TRBJ2-1 for the parts outside the CDR3, the full variable domain is DAMVIQNPRYQVTQFGKPVTLSCSQTLNHNVMYWYQQKSSQAPKLLFHYYDKDFNNEADTPDNFQSRRPNTSFCFLDIRSPGLGDTAMYLCATSSGGLERMIEQFFGPGTRLTVL.

The gene calls are TRBV28 and TRBJ2-7, with 8 nucleotides matching TRBD1. CDR1 and CDR2 (germline): MDHEN, SYDVKM. V shed 10 bases and J 0 bases; nucleotides not matched to a gene: 5. This CDR3 region has 13 residues. Written as DNA, the CDR3 is TGTGCCACTTGGACAGGGAGCTCCTACGAGCAGTACTTC. This codes for CATWTGSSYEQYF.

The CDR3 protein is CASTADKQETQYF. CDR3 bases: TGTGCCAGTACGGCTGACAAGCAGGAGACCCAGTACTTC. This chain connects TRBV19 to TRBJ2-5; D unresolved. Germline lookup yields CDR1 LNHDA and CDR2 SQIVND (reference sequence). CDR3 length: 13 amino acids. With 7 bases removed from V and 5 bases from J, the gap between germline ends came to 14 bases.

The chain carries TRBV5-4 and TRBJ1-3; D is undetermined. The length of the CDR3 is 15 residues. The germline CDR1 and CDR2 sequences are SGHNT and YYREEE (reference sequence). Trimming took off 4 bases at V and 0 bases at J, with 11 bases between the two ends. CDR3 bases: TGTGCCAGCAGCCGCGGACTCAGCTCTGGAAACACCATATATTTT. Encoded protein: CASSRGLSSGNTIYF.

The CDR3 region is CASTDLPRTEAFF. The CDR3 region has the DNA TGTGCCAGCACCGACCTACCCCGGACAGAAGCTTTCTTT. The rearrangement uses TRBV6-1 and TRBJ1-1; tentative D call: TRBD1 (5 bases). V gave up 7 bases and J gave up 8 bases, with 17 bases separating them. In germline, CDR1 is MNHNS, CDR2 SASEGT. The CDR3 sequence is 13 residues long.

The chain has TRBV5-1 and TRBJ2-1, with 10 bases identical to TRBD1. The length of the CDR3 is 14 residues. Germline CDR1 reads SGHRS; CDR2 reads YFSETQ. Trimming cost V 1 base and J 7 bases; bases outside gene matches: 2. The CDR3 loop is CASSLWTGGNEQFF. For the CDR3, the DNA is TGCGCCAGCAGCTTGTGGACAGGGGGGAATGAGCAGTTCTTC.

V and J are TRBV19 and TRBJ2-1, with 13 bases that match TRBD2. The V gene's germline CDR1 is LNHDA and CDR2 SQIVND (reference sequence). The CDR3 has 14 residues. V lost 9 bases, J lost 9 bases, and 8 bases stayed unmatched. This chain's CDR3 is CASTSGRALGEQFF. CDR3 nucleotide sequence: TGTGCCAGCACTAGCGGGAGGGCCCTCGGTGAGCAGTTCTTC.

The rearrangement links TRBV25-1 to TRBJ1-4, with D possibly matching TRBD1 (5 bases). Per the germline V gene, CDR1 is MGHDK and CDR2 is SYGVNS. The ends were cut back, 7 bases at V and 4 bases at J, with 19 bases in the middle. The CDR3 runs to 16 residues. This CDR3 reads CASKSGGWDFNEKLFF. CDR3 in DNA: TGTGCCAGCAAAAGCGGGGGTTGGGACTTTAATGAAAAACTGTTTTTT.

The V gene is TRBV30, the J gene TRBJ1-2; the D gene is possibly TRBD1 (5 bases). Trimming shortened V by 0 bases and J by 8 bases, and 13 bases separated the two germline ends. The CDR3 length is 13 residues. Germline CDR1 GTSNPN, CDR2 SVGIG (reference sequence). In DNA, the CDR3 is TGTGCCTGGAGTGTCGCAGGGCGAGTCGGCTACACCTTC. Translation gives CAWSVAGRVGYTF. Supplemented by reference TRBV30 and TRBJ1-2, the full variable domain reads SQTIHQWPATLVQPVGSPLSLECTVEGTSNPNLYWYRQAAGRGLQLLFYSVGIGQISSEVPQNLSASRPQDRQFILSSKKLLLSDSGFYLCAWSVAGRVGYTFGSGTRLTVV.

V and J are TRBV5-1 and TRBJ2-1; TRBD2 aligns across 13 bases. The CDR3 contains 15 residues. With V trimmed by 5 bases and J by 8 bases, 7 bases remained unmatched. Germline CDR1 SGHRS, CDR2 YFSETQ. CDR3 in DNA: TGCGCCAGCAGTTTTACTAGCGGGAGGGGTGATGAGCAGTTCTTC. This gives the protein CASSFTSGRGDEQFF. Combining the CDR3 with reference TRBV5-1 and TRBJ2-1 gives the whole variable domain KAGVTQTPRYLIKTRGQQVTLSCSPISGHRSVSWYQQTPGQGLQFLFEYFSETQRNKGNFPGRFSGRQFSNSRSEMNVSTLELGDSALYLCASSFTSGRGDEQFFGPGTRLTVL.

The rearrangement joins TRBV7-2 to TRBJ1-5; D remains unclear. V lost 5 bases, J lost 0 bases, and 11 bases lay in between. This CDR3 contains 15 residues. Per the germline V gene, CDR1 is SGHTA and CDR2 is FQGNSA. CDR3 in DNA: TGTGCCAGCAGCCTACAGATCCATAGCAATCAGCCCCAGCATTTT. Translated, it gives CASSLQIHSNQPQHF.

V and J are TRBV6-5 and TRBJ2-1, with TRBD1 as a possible D gene (5 bases). Germline values: CDR1 MNHEY, CDR2 SVGAGI. Deletions cut 5 bases from V and 7 bases from J, with 12 bases between. This CDR3 contains 13 residues. CDR3 sequence: CASSGAVFNEQFF. Written as DNA, the CDR3 is TGTGCCAGCAGTGGGGCAGTATTTAATGAGCAGTTCTTC.

The chain is built from TRBV19 and TRBJ2-3; D gene unclear. The CDR3 contains 16 residues. The V and J ends lost 5 bases and 6 bases respectively, with 21 bases between them. Germline CDR1 is LNHDA and CDR2 is SQIVND (reference sequence). The CDR3 nucleotides read TGTGCCAGTAGTGGGTCTGGCTTCTCGGGTGGCGATACGCAGTATTTT. It yields the protein CASSGSGFSGGDTQYF. Full variable domain (missing parts from reference TRBV19 and TRBJ2-3): DGGITQSPKYLFRKEGQNVTLSCEQNLNHDAMYWYRQDPGQGLRLIYYSQIVNDFQKGDIAEGYSVSREKKESFPLTVTSAQKNPTAFYLCASSGSGFSGGDTQYFGPGTRLTVL.

The chain is built from TRBV25-1 and TRBJ1-1, with TRBD1 identical over 7 bases. Germline V gene sequence: CDR1 MGHDK, CDR2 SYGVNS. After removal of 7 bases from V and 0 bases from J, the junction contained 5 bases not matched to a gene. There are 14 residues in the CDR3. The CDR3 is CASTSTGVNTEAFF. CDR3 DNA: TGTGCCAGCACTTCAACAGGGGTGAACACTGAAGCTTTCTTT. The full variable domain, rest sourced from reference TRBV25-1 and TRBJ1-1, is EADIYQTPRYLVIGTGKKITLECSQTMGHDKMYWYQQDPGMELHLIHYSYGVNSTEKGDLSSESTVSRIRTEHFPLTLESARPSHTSQYLCASTSTGVNTEAFFGQGTRLTVV.